The present T cell receptor (beta chain) was sequenced within a study of tumor and adjacent non-tumor tissue in lung cancer. Overall study: Aged about 31 to 80 years, patients included about 11 men and 4 to 6 women with stage I to III disease. On average, productive TCRbeta reads reached about 4 million per sample. Notes on the study in general: TCR diversity was significantly greater in tumor than normal lung tissue. Higher tumor TCR diversity was associated with shorter survival.

Comment on this clonotype: The target antigen is unknown.

A modified ARM-PCR protocol with three rounds of nested PCR amplified TCRbeta. TCRdb used MiXCR to reprocess the multiplex PCR reads, holding one entry per CDR3 protein. The sample lists tens of thousands of distinct CDR3 sequences, approximately 79% occurring once. The template was RNA from unsorted bulk tissue. This CDR3 spans 16 amino acids. CDR1 is MNHEY, CDR2 SMNVEV, per germline (reference sequence). The sequence was obtained from a woman aged 45 to 65 with non-small cell lung cancer. The specimen sequenced was lung tumor tissue. The chain has TRBV27 and TRBJ2-7, with a tentative D call TRBD1 (9 bases). CDR3 in amino acids: CANRPTGGLGSHEQYF. CDR3 in DNA: TGTGCTAACAGGCCGACAGGGGGACTAGGGAGCCACGAGCAGTACTTC.